This entry concerns a single TCR beta chain. Its antigen is currently unknown. This record belongs to a study of post-analysis software for immune sequencing data. Overall study context: Disease courses included relapsing-remitting, secondary progressive and progressive-relapsing multiple sclerosis. General study findings and limits: Multiple sclerosis patients had significantly lower normalized Chao1 diversity than controls. Controls showed lower frequencies than patients for 4 or 5 TRBV segments, and TRBV5-6, TRBV5-1 and TRBV20-1 were among these.

Trimming pared 8 bases from V and 8 bases from J, leaving 15 bases between. This CDR3 comprises 12 residues. Prepared libraries of TCR beta cDNA carried unique molecular identifiers. There were roughly 0.85 to 11 million T cells, and roughly 0.5 million cDNA molecules came from them. MiXCR was run by TCRdb on the PCR reads, yielding one entry per CDR3 protein. The sample includes 750,000 to 950,000 distinct CDR3 sequences, approximately 53% of them seen just once. The clonotype comes from a girl aged 10 to 17 with multiple sclerosis. The chain couples TRBV12-3 or TRBV12-4 to TRBJ1-2; D possibly corresponds to TRBD1 (5 bases). Input material: blood. Here the CDR3 DNA reads TGTGCCAGCGGATGGGACGACGGGGGCTACACCTTC. This sequence encodes CASGWDDGGYTF.